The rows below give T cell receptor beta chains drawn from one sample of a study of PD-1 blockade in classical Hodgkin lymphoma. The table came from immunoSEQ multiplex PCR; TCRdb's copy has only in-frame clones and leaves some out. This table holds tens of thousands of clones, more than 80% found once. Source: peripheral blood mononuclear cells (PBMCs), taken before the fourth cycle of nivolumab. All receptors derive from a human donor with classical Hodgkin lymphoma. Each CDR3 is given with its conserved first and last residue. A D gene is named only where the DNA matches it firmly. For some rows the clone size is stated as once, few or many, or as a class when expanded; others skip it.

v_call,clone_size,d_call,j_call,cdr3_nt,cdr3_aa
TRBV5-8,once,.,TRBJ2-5,TGTGCCAGCAGCTTGGAGGGGCTAGGGGGAGAGACCCAGTACTTC,CASSLEGLGGETQYF
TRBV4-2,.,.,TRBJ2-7,TGTGCCAGCAGCCAAGGAGACTACCTCTCCTACGAGCAGTACTTC,CASSQGDYLSYEQYF
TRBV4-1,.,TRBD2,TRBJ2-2,TGCGCCAGCAGACTCATAGCGGGGGGGCAGAACACCGGGGAGCTGTTTTTT,CASRLIAGGQNTGELFF
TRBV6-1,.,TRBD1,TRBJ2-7,TGTGCCAGCAGTGGGCGACAGGGTAGCTCCTACGAGCAGTACTTC,CASSGRQGSSYEQYF
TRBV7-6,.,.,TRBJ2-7,TGTGCCAGCAGCTTAGGAGCCAGACCCTACGAGCAGTACTTC,CASSLGARPYEQYF
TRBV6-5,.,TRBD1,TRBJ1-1,TGTGCCAGCAGTCCAACATGGACAGGCATTGAAGCTTTCTTT,CASSPTWTGIEAFF
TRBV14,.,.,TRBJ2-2,TGTGCCAGCAGCCAAGAAGGCGGTACGAACACCGGGGAGCTGTTTTTT,CASSQEGGTNTGELFF
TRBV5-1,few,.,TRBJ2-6,TGCGCCAGCAGCTTGGGGCAGTGGACTGGGGCCAACGTCCTGACTTTC,CASSLGQWTGANVLTF
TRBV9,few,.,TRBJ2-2,TGTGCCAGCAGCGTAGGTGGGGCGAACACCGGGGAGCTGTTTTTT,CASSVGGANTGELFF
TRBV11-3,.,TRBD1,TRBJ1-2,TGTGCCAGCAGCTCACAGGGGAACGGCTATGGCTACACCTTC,CASSSQGNGYGYTF
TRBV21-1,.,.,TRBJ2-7,TGTGCCAGCAGCAAAGAACAGGGGGGCGAGCAGTACTTC,CASSKEQGGEQYF
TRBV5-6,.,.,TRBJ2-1,TGTGCCAGCAGCCAGAGGGGTGAGCAGTTCTTC,CASSQRGEQFF
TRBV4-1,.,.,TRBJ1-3,TGCGCCAGCAGCCAAGATCGGTCCTCTGGAAACACCATATATTTT,CASSQDRSSGNTIYF
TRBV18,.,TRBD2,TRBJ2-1,TGTGCCAGCTCACTCCTAGCGGGGCCTTCCTACAATGAGCAGTTCTTC,CASSLLAGPSYNEQFF
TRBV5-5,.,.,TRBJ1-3,TGTGCCAGCAGCTTGCCCAATGCGGGAAACACCATATATTTT,CASSLPNAGNTIYF
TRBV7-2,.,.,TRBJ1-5,TGTGCCAGCAGCTTAGTTCCGGCAGTTGGCAATCAGCCCCAGCATTTT,CASSLVPAVGNQPQHF
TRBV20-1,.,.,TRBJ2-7,TGCAGTGCTAGAGCCGGGTACGAGCAGTACTTC,CSARAGYEQYF
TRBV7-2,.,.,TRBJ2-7,TGTGCCAGCAGCTTAGCAAAAAGGCCCTACGAGCAGTACTTC,CASSLAKRPYEQYF
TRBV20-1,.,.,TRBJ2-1,TGCAGTGCTAGAGATAGGGGTGAGCAGTTCTTC,CSARDRGEQFF
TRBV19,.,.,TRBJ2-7,TGTGCCAGTAGTACCCCCAAGGGAAGCTCCTACGAGCAGTACTTC,CASSTPKGSSYEQYF
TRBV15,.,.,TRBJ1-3,TGTGCCACCAGCAGAGTTTCCCAGTCTGGAAACACCATATATTTT,CATSRVSQSGNTIYF
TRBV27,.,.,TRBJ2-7,TGTGCCAGCAGAACTTTCGGGGGAACTAGCGAGCAGTACTTC,CASRTFGGTSEQYF
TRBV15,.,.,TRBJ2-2,TGTGCCACCAGCAGAGATACGGGGAACACCGGGGAGCTGTTTTTT,CATSRDTGNTGELFF
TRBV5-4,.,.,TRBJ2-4,TGTGCCAGCAGCTTGGGGGACAAGGACATTCAGTACTTC,CASSLGDKDIQYF
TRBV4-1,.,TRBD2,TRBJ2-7,TGCGCCAGCAGCCACGGACTAGCGGGGGATGAGCAGTACTTC,CASSHGLAGDEQYF
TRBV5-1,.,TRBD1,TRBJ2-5,TGCGCCAGCAGTTTTGACAGGGCCCAAGAGACCCAGTACTTC,CASSFDRAQETQYF
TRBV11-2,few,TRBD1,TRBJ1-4,TGTGCCAGCAGCCAACGGGGTCGCAGGGGGAATGAAAAACTGTTTTTT,CASSQRGRRGNEKLFF
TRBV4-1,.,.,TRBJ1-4,TGCGCCAGCAGCCAGACCCCTAGGACGGAGCGGCAAAATGAAAAACTGTTTTTT,CASSQTPRTERQNEKLFF
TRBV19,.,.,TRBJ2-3,TGTGCCAGTAGTATAGATCCAGGGGTCCAAGATACGCAGTATTTT,CASSIDPGVQDTQYF
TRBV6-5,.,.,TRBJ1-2,TGTGCCAGCCTGGAACCGAATGGCTATGGCTACACCTTC,CASLEPNGYGYTF
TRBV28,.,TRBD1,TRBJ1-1,TGTGCCAGCAGTTTATCCGGGACAGGGAACACTGAAGCTTTCTTT,CASSLSGTGNTEAFF
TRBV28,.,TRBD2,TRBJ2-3,TGTGCCAGCAGCAAAGGGACTAGCGGGGGCACAGATACGCAGTATTTT,CASSKGTSGGTDTQYF
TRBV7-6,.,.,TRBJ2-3,TGTGCCAGCAGCTCCCAGACTAGCACAGATACGCAGTATTTT,CASSSQTSTDTQYF
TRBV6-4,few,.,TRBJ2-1,TGTGCCAGCAGTGACGTTGGTAGCGGTTTGCAGTTCTTC,CASSDVGSGLQFF
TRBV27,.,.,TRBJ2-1,TGTGCCAGCAGTTTATCGGGCCCCACTAGCATAAATGAGCAGTTCTTC,CASSLSGPTSINEQFF
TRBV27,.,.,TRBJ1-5,TGTGCCAGCAGACCTTTCCTAGGTCAGCCCCAGCATTTT,CASRPFLGQPQHF
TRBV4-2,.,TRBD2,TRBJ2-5,TGTGCCAGCAGCCAAGATCGAGGGGGACTAGCGGGAGTCGGTGAGACCCAGTACTTC,CASSQDRGGLAGVGETQYF
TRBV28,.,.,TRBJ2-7,TGTGCCAGCAGTTTTCTGAACTACGAGCAGTACTTC,CASSFLNYEQYF
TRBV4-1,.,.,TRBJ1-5,TGCGCCAGCAGCGCCGAGTTTAGCAATCAGCCCCAGCATTTT,CASSAEFSNQPQHF
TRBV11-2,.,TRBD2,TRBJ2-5,TGTGCCAGCAGCTTAGGGAAGACTAGCGGGGGGGCCAAGGAGACCCAGTACTTC,CASSLGKTSGGAKETQYF
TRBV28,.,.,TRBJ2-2,TGTGCCAGCAGTTTTGACACCATCAGACGGGGAACCGGGGAGCTGTTTTTT,CASSFDTIRRGTGELFF
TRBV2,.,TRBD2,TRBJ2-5,TGTGCCAGCAGTTCAACTAGCGGCCAAGAGACCCAGTACTTC,CASSSTSGQETQYF
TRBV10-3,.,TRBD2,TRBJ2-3,TGTGCCATCAGTGAGTGGACTAGCGGGCCGGGGGATACGCAGTATTTT,CAISEWTSGPGDTQYF
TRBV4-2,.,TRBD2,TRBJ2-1,TGTGCCAGCAGCCAAGCTTTTTCCGGGACTAGCGGATACAATGAGCAGTTCTTC,CASSQAFSGTSGYNEQFF
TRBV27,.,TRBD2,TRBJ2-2,TGTGCCAGCAGTTCCGCGGGAGTTACTCCGGCCACCGGGGAGCTGTTTTTT,CASSSAGVTPATGELFF
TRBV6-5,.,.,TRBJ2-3,TGTGCCAGCAGTTCCTTCCTCGGGCGCACAGATACGCAGTATTTT,CASSSFLGRTDTQYF
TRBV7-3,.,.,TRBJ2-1,TGTGCCAGCAGCCGTTCCGGGACACATTTAGGCAATGAGCAGTTCTTC,CASSRSGTHLGNEQFF
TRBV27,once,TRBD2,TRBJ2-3,TGTGCCAGCAGTCCCCGGGACTACCCTAGCACAGATACGCAGTATTTT,CASSPRDYPSTDTQYF
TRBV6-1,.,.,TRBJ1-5,TGTGCCAGCAGTGAAGGCAGGAATCAGCCCCAGCATTTT,CASSEGRNQPQHF
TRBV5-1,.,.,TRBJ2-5,TGCGCCAGCAGCCAAGAGCCCAGGTTTAGTAATCAAGAGACCCAGTACTTC,CASSQEPRFSNQETQYF
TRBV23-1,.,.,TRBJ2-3,TGCGCCAGCGGAGCGCAGGGCCACACAGATACGCAGTATTTT,CASGAQGHTDTQYF
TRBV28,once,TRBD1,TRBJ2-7,TGTGCCAGCAGTGGGGTACGGGACAGTAACGACGAGCAGTACTTC,CASSGVRDSNDEQYF
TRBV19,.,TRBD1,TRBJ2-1,TGTGGAACAGGGGGACAGAAAATCAATGAGCAGTTCTTC,CGTGGQKINEQFF
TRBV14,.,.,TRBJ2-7,TGTGCCAGCAGCCAACCCGGACGGACCTACGAGCAGTACTTC,CASSQPGRTYEQYF
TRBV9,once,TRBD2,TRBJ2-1,TGTGCCAGCAGCCCCCTAGCGGGAGGGCCCTATGAGCAGTTCTTC,CASSPLAGGPYEQFF